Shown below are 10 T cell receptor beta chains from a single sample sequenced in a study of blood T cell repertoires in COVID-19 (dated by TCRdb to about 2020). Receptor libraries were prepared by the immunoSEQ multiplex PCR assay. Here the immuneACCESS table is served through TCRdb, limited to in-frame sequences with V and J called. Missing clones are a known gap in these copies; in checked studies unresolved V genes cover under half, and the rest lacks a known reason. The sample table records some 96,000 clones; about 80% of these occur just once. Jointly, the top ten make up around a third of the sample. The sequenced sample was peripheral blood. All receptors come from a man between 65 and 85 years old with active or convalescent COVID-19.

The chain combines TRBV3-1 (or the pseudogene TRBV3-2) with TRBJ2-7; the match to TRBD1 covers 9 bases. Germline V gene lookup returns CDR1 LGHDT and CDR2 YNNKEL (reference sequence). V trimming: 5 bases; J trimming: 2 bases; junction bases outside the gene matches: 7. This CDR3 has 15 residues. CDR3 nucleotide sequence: TGTGCCAGCAGCGGCGGGACAGGGCGACCCTACGAGCAGTACTTC. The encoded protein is CASSGGTGRPYEQYF.

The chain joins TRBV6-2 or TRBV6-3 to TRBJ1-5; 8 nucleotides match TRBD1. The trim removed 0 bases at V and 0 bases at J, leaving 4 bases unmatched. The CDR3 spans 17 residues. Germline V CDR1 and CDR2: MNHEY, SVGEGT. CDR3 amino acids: CASSYSTGGYSNQPQHF. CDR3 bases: TGTGCCAGCAGTTACTCCACAGGGGGATATAGCAATCAGCCCCAGCATTTT.

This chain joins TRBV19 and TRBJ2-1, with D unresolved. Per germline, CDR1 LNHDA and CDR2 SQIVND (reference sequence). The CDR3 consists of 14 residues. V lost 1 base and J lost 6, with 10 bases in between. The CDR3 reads CASSIGLLRNEQFF. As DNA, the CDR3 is TGTGCCAGTAGTATAGGGCTCCTCCGCAATGAGCAGTTCTTC.

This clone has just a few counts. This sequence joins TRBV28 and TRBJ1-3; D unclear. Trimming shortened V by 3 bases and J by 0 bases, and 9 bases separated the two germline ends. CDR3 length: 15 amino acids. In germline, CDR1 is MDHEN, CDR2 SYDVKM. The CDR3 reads CASSLPGYSGNTIYF. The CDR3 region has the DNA TGTGCCAGCAGTTTGCCGGGATACTCTGGAAACACCATATATTTT.

The CDR3 region is CSATGGEQYF. CDR3 DNA: TGCAGTGCGACAGGGGGCGAGCAGTACTTC. The chain employs TRBV20-1 and TRBJ2-7; 9 bases align to TRBD1. The CDR3 spans 10 residues. The ends lost 6 bases at V and 6 bases at J; junction bases unmatched: 0. CDR1 is DFQATT and CDR2 is SNEGSKA in the germline V gene (reference sequence).

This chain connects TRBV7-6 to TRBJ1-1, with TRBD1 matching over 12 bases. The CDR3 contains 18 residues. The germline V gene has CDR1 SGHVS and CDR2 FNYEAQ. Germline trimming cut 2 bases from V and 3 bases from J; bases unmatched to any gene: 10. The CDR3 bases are TGTGCCAGCAGCTTAAGGGACGGGACAGGGGGCTTGGACACTGAAGCTTTCTTT. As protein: CASSLRDGTGGLDTEAFF.

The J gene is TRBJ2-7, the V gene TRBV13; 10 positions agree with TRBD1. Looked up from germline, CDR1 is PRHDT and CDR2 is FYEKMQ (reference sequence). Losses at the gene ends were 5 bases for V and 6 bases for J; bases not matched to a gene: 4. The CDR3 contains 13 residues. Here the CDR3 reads CASSDRTGGEQYF. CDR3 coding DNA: TGTGCCAGCAGCGATCGGACAGGGGGCGAGCAGTACTTC.

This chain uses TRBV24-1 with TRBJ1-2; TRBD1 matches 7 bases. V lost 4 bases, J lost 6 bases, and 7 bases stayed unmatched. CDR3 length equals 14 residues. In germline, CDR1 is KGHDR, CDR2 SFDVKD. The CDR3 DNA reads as TGTGCCACCAGTGACGCGACAGGGCCGCATGGCTACACCTTC. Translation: CATSDATGPHGYTF.

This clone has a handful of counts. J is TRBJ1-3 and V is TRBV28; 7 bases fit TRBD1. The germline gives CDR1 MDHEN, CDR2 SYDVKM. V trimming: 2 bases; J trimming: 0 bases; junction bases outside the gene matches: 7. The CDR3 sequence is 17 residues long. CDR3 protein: CASSLTGARSSGNTIYF. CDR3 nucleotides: TGTGCCAGCAGTTTAACAGGGGCCAGGAGCTCTGGAAACACCATATATTTT.

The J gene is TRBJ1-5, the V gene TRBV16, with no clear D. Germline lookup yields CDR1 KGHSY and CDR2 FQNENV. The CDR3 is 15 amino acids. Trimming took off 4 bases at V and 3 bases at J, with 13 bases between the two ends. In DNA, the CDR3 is TGTGCCAGCAGCCCAGAGTCAGGCTTCAATCAGCCCCAGCATTTT. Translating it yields CASSPESGFNQPQHF. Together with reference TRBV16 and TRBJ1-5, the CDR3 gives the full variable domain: GEEVAQTPKHLVRGEGQKAKLYCAPIKGHSYVFWYQQVLKNEFKFLISFQNENVFDETGMPKERFSAKCLPNSPCSLEIQATKLEDSAVYFCASSPESGFNQPQHFGDGTRLSIL.